These 4 T cell receptor beta chains were all obtained from the same sample, sequenced in a study of T cell responses to AZD1222 COVID-19 vaccine. Here immunoSEQ multiplex PCR was the method, and the copy in TCRdb shows in-frame clones only, minus some. The sample data list about 140,000 clones. The sample consisted of peripheral blood. These receptors came from an adult in good health.

In DNA, the CDR3 is TGTGCCAGCAGCCAAGATGCGCAGAACACTGAAGCTTTCTTT. This translates into CASSQDAQNTEAFF. V usage is TRBV3-1 (or the pseudogene TRBV3-2) and J usage is TRBJ1-1; D call uncertain. With 0 bases removed from V and 1 base from J, the gap between germline ends came to 6 bases. CDR1 and CDR2 (germline): LGHDT, YNNKEL (reference sequence). The CDR3 consists of 14 residues.

The CDR3 region is CASSAGQKAYEQYF. CDR3 in DNA: TGTGCCAGCAGCGCGGGACAGAAAGCCTACGAGCAGTACTTC. The V call is TRBV5-5, the J call TRBJ2-7, with D tentatively TRBD1 (7 bases). The CDR3 covers 14 residues. Between the trimmed V and J ends, which lost 4 bases and 2 bases, there was a span of 13 bases. Germline-derived CDR1 and CDR2 are SGHKS and YYEKEE (reference sequence).

The rearrangement uses TRBV29-1 and TRBJ1-5, with a tentative D call TRBD1 (6 bases). Germline CDR1 is SQVTM and CDR2 is ANQGSEA. This CDR3 comprises 14 residues. V gave up 4 bases and J gave up 0 bases, with 10 bases separating them. CDR3 protein: CSVVTGYSNQPQHF. CDR3 DNA: TGCAGCGTTGTTACAGGGTATAGCAATCAGCCCCAGCATTTT.

This chain uses TRBV5-1 with TRBJ2-3; 8 bases fit TRBD1. The V gene end was trimmed by 3 bases and the J gene end by 5 bases; junction bases not matched to a gene: 5. The CDR3 extends over 14 amino acids. Germline-derived CDR1 and CDR2 are SGHRS and YFSETQ. The CDR3 nucleotides read TGCGCCAGCAGCTACGACAGGGGTGAAGATACGCAGTATTTT. The encoded protein is CASSYDRGEDTQYF. Full variable domain (missing parts from reference TRBV5-1 and TRBJ2-3): KAGVTQTPRYLIKTRGQQVTLSCSPISGHRSVSWYQQTPGQGLQFLFEYFSETQRNKGNFPGRFSGRQFSNSRSEMNVSTLELGDSALYLCASSYDRGEDTQYFGPGTRLTVL.